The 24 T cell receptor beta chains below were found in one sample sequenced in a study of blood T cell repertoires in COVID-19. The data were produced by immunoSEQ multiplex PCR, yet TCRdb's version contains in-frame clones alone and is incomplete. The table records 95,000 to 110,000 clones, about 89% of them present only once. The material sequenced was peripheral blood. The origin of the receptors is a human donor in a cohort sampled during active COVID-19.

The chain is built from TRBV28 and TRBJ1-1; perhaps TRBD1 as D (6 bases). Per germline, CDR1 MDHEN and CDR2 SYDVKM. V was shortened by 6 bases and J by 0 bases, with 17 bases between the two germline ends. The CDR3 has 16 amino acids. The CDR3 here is CASSVNTGQMNTEAFF. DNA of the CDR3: TGTGCCAGCAGCGTGAATACTGGACAGATGAACACTGAAGCTTTCTTT.

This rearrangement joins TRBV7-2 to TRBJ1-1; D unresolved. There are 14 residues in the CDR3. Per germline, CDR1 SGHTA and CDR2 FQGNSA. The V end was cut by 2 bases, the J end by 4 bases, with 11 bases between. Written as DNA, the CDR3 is TGTGCCAGCAGCTTAAATCAGGAGGGCACTGAAGCTTTCTTT. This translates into CASSLNQEGTEAFF. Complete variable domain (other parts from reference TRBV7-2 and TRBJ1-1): GAGVSQSPSNKVTEKGKDVELRCDPISGHTALYWYRQSLGQGLEFLIYFQGNSAPDKSGLPSDRFSAERTGGSVSTLTIQRTQQEDSAVYLCASSLNQEGTEAFFGQGTRLTVV.

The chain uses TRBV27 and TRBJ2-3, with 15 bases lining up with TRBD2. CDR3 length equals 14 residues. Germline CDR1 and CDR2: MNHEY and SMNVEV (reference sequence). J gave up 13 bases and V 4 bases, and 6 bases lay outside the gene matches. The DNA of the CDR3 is TGTGCCAGCAGTTACGGACTAGCGGGGGGGTGGAAGTATTTT. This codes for CASSYGLAGGWKYF.

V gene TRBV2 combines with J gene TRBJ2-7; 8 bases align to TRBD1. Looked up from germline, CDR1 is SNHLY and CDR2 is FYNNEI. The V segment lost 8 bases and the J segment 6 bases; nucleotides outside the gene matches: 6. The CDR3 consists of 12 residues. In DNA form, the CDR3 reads TGTGCCAGCGGACAGGGAGTACCCGAGCAGTACTTC. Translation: CASGQGVPEQYF.

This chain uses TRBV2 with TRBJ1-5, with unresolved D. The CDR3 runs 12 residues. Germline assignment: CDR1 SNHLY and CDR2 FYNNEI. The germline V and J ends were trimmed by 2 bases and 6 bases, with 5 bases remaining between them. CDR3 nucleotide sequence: TGTGCCAGCAGTGAAACGGGTCAGCCCCAGCATTTT. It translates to CASSETGQPQHF.

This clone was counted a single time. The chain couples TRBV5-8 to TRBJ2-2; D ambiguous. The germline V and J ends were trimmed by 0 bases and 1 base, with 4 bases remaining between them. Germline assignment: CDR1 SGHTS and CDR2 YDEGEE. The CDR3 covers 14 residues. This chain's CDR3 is CASSLGRNTGELFF. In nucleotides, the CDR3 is TGTGCCAGCAGCTTGGGCAGGAACACCGGGGAGCTGTTTTTT.

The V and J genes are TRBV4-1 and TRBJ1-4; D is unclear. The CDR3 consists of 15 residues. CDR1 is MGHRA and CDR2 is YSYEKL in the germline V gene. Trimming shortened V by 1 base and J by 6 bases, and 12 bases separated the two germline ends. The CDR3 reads CASSQAPRSDEKLFF. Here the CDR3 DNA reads TGCGCCAGCAGCCAAGCCCCCCGCTCGGATGAAAAACTGTTTTTT.

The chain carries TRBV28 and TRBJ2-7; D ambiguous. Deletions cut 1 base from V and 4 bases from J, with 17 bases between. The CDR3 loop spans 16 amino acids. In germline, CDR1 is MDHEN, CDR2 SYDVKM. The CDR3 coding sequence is TGTGCCAGCAGTTTATCGAGACGGCGGCCTCAATACGAGCAGTACTTC. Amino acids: CASSLSRRRPQYEQYF.

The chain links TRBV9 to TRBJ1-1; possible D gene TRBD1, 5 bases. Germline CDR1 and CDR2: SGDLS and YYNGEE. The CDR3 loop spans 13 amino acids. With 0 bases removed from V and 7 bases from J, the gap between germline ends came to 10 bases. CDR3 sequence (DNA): TGTGCCAGCAGCGTAGCGGGGGATCTTGAAGCTTTCTTT. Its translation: CASSVAGDLEAFF. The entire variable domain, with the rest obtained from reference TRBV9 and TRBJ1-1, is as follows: DSGVTQTPKHLITATGQRVTLRCSPRSGDLSVYWYQQSLDQGLQFLIQYYNGEERAKGNILERFSAQQFPDLHSELNLSSLELGDSALYFCASSVAGDLEAFFGQGTRLTVV.

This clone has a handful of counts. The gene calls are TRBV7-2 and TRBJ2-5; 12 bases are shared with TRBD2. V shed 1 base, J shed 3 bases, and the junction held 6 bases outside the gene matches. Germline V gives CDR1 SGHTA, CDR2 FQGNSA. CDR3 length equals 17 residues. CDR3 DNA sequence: TGTGCCAGCAGCTTAGGACTAGCGGGGGACCAAGAAGAGACCCAGTACTTC. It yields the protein CASSLGLAGDQEETQYF.

CDR3 sequence reads: CASSLDRVGEKLFF. CDR3 DNA: TGTGCCAGCAGCCTGGACAGGGTTGGTGAAAAACTGTTTTTT. V gene TRBV3-1 (or the pseudogene TRBV3-2) combines with J gene TRBJ1-4, with 8 bases identical to TRBD1. This CDR3 comprises 14 residues. Germline-derived CDR1 and CDR2 are LGHDT and YNNKEL (reference sequence). V lost 4 bases, J lost 7 bases, and 5 bases stayed unmatched.

In DNA, the CDR3 is TGCGCCAGCAGCCCGACCTTTGGTAGCGGGAGTGGAAGATATACAGATACGCAGTATTTT. The encoded protein is CASSPTFGSGSGRYTDTQYF. The rearrangement joins TRBV5-1 to TRBJ2-3; 9 bases align to TRBD2. Looked up from germline, CDR1 is SGHRS and CDR2 is YFSETQ. V dropped 4 bases and J dropped 3; count of bases not matched to a gene: 21. CDR3 size: 20 residues.

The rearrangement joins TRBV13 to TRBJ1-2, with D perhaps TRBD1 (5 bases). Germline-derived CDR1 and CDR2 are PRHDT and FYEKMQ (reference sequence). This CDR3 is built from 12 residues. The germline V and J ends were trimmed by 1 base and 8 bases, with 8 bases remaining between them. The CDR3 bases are TGTGCCAGCAGCTTAGCAGGGATCGGCTACACCTTC. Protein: CASSLAGIGYTF. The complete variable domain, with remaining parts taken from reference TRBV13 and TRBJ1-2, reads AAGVIQSPRHLIKEKRETATLKCYPIPRHDTVYWYQQGPGQDPQFLISFYEKMQSDKGSIPDRFSAQQFSDYHSELNMSSLELGDSALYFCASSLAGIGYTFGSGTRLTVV.

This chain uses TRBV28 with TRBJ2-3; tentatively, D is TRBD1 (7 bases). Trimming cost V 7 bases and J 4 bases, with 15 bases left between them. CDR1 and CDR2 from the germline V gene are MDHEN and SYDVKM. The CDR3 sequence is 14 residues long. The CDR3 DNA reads TGTGCCAGCAAGGAGGGGGCCGCGGCAGATACGCAGTATTTT. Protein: CASKEGAAADTQYF.

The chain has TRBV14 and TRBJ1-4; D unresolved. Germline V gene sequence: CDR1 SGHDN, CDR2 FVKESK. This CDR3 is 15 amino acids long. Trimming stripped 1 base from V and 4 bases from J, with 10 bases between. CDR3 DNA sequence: TGTGCCAGCAGCCAAGGTCGAGGGAGTAATGAAAAACTGTTTTTT. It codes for CASSQGRGSNEKLFF.

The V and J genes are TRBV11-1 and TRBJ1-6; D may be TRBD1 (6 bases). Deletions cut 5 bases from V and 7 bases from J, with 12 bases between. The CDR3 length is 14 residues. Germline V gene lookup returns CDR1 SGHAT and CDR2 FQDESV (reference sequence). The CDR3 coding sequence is TGTGCCAGCAGCACCCAGGGGATGAATTCACCCCTCCACTTT. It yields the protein CASSTQGMNSPLHF.

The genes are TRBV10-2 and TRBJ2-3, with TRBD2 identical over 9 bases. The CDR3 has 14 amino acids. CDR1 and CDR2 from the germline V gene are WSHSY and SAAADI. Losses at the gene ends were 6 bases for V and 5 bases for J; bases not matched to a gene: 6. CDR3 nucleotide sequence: TGCGCCAGCAGCCATAGCGGGGGAGGAGATACGCAGTATTTT. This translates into CASSHSGGGDTQYF.

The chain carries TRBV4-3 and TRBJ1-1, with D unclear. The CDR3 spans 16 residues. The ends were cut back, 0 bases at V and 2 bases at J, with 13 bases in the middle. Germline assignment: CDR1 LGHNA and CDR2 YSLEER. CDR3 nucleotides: TGCGCCAGCAGCCAAGATTGGGCCCTTCGAAACACTGAAGCTTTCTTT. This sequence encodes CASSQDWALRNTEAFF.

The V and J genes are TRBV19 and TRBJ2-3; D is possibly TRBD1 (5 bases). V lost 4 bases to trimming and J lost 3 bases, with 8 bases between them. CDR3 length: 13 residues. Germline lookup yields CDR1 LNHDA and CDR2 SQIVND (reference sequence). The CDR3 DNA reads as TGTGCCAGTAGTAACAGACAGACAGATACGCAGTATTTT. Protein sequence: CASSNRQTDTQYF.

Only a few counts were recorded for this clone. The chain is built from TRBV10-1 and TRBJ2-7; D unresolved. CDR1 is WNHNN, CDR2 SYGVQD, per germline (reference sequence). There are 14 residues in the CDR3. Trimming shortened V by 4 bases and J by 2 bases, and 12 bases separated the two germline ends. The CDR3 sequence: CASSVNNPTYEQYF. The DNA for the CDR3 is TGCGCCAGCAGTGTGAACAATCCCACCTACGAGCAGTACTTC.

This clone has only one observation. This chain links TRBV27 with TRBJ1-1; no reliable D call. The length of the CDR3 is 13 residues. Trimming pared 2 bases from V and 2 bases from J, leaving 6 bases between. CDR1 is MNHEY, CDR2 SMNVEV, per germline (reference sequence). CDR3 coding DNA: TGTGCCAGCAGTTTAAGTAGAAACACTGAAGCTTTCTTT. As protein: CASSLSRNTEAFF.

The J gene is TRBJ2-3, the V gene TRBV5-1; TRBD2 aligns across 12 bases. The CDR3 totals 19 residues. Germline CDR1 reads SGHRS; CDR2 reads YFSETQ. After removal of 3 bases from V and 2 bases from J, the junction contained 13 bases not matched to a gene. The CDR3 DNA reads TGCGCCAGCAGCTGGGGACAGGCCCGACTAGCGGGGGTCACAGATACGCAGTATTTT. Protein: CASSWGQARLAGVTDTQYF.

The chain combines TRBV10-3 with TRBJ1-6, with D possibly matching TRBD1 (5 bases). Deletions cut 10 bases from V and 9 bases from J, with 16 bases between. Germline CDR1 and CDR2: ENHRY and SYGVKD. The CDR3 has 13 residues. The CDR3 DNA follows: TGTGCCAGCAGGTCTCTGGGGCGTTCACCCCTCCACTTT. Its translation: CASRSLGRSPLHF.

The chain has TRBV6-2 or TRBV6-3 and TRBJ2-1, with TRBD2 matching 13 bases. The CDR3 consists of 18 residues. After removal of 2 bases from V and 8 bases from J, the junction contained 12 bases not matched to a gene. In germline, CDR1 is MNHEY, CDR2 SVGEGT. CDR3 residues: CASSYLTSGGVLADEQFF. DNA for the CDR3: TGTGCCAGCAGTTACCTTACTAGCGGGGGGGTCTTGGCGGATGAGCAGTTCTTC.